Sequencing of this T cell receptor (beta chain) was carried out in a study of shared clonotypes between healthy human individuals. Notes on the study in general: Only blood was sampled, and tissue TCR repertoires likely differ from blood ones.

Some clones are missing from TCRdb's copy, which holds only in-frame ones; the method was immunoSEQ multiplex PCR. The sample contains 2 million to 2.5 million clones, 80% to 95% of which appear only once. Turning to this clone: Its antigen is undetermined.

Trimming took 4 bases from V and 5 from J, leaving 21 bases between them. CDR1 is SEHNR, CDR2 FQNEAQ, per germline (reference sequence). The CDR3 length is 16 residues. The sequenced material came from naive CD4+ T cells from PBMCs. Specified subset: CD45RA+ positively selected. The chain links TRBV7-9 to TRBJ2-7; tentatively, D is TRBD2 (7 bases). This receptor was obtained from a man younger than 35 in good health. Some clones in this sample may be carry-over from other donors' samples. This chain's CDR3 is CASSYGKGGGPHEQYF. CDR3 bases: TGTGCCAGCAGCTATGGGAAGGGGGGGGGTCCCCACGAGCAGTACTTC.